This T cell receptor beta chain was obtained from a study of T-cell memory formation after mild COVID-19 (TCRdb year 2021). Looking at the study overall: TCR sequence clusters from the two donors were largely donor specific. In two donors, T-cell clones that expanded and contracted after mild COVID-19 were followed by sequencing TCRalpha and TCRbeta repertoires longitudinally. The cohort comprised two young, previously healthy adult volunteers, one female and one male. What the work shows at the level of the full study, not this receptor alone: The study included only a couple of mild cases, and larger cohorts that include severe cases with pre-infection samples were judged to be necessary. Some responding clones were detected in pre-infection memory, suggesting pre-existing cross-reactive memory T cells joined the SARS-CoV-2 response. Clones contracting from day 15 to 85 had balanced CD4/CD8 phenotypes, while a second wave expanding from day 15 to 37 was biased towards CD4+. The second-wave clones that peaked on day 37 were not confirmed to be SARS-CoV-2 specific. Contracting CD4+ clones turned up mainly in the CM and EM memory subsets, whereas EMRA was where CD8+ clones were enriched.

The CDR3 measures 17 amino acids from cysteine to phenylalanine. The retained sequence is limited to the CDR3, 51 bases, with the frame set at the first base. The V and J ends are trimmed by 0 bases and 6 bases, leaving 21 bases between them. Per the germline V gene, SGHRS is the CDR1 and YFSETQ is the CDR2. PBMCs were isolated by Ficoll-Paque density gradient centrifugation. TCRdb shows the sequencer as Illumina NovaSeq 6000. TCRalpha and TCRbeta cDNA libraries were built by 5'RACE with constant-segment primers, adding sample barcodes and unique molecular identifiers. RNA was extracted from every sample with Trizol reagent. Library amplification was performed in two PCR steps, and a second sample barcode and Illumina TruSeq adapters were introduced in the second step. Libraries were sequenced on an Illumina NovaSeq with 2 x 150 bp paired-end reads. As for the original processing: With migec v1.2.7, reads were demultiplexed and then collapsed into UMI-guided consensus sequences. Using mixcr v2.1.11, UMI consensuses were aligned to TRA and TRB V and J templates and then assembled into clonotypes. Expanded or contracted clonotypes were those called significant by both edgeR and NoisET, with noise models trained on biological replicates. edgeR calls used a false discovery rate-adjusted p below 0.01 and a log2 fold-change threshold of 1. As an exploratory analysis of dynamics, max-normalized trajectories of the 1000 most abundant clonotypes were examined with PCA combined with hierarchical clustering. Separately sequenced CD4+ and CD8+ repertoires were used to assign a CD4 or CD8 phenotype to each responding clone. TCRdb reran the public reads through fastp at Q25 and MiXCR, keeping productive beta chains. Every entry covers one CDR3 protein and lists the most common genes and DNA from its rows. TCRdb, not the original authors, processed these V and J calls. This sample gives about 420,000 distinct CDR3 sequences in total; 20% to 25% of them show up just once. The ten largest clones capture about 12% of the sample.

Note on this clonotype: Its cognate antigen has yet to be identified. No much larger clone exists at a distance of one base, and base qualities are not known.

The receptor was derived from an adult woman who had mild COVID-19 (a few samples of this study predate the infection). The sample titles of this study are shuffled in the database, so cell type and time point are left out; the donor was told from shared clones. The sequenced sample consisted of PBMCs or a T cell subset sorted from them (not recorded which). The chain joins TRBV5-1 to TRBJ1-2; 5 matching bases give a weak D call of TRBD1. The sequenced DNA is TGCGCCAGCAGCTTGGAGATAACATCTTGGGGGAAGGATGGCTACACCTTC. Translated, it gives CASSLEITSWGKDGYTF. The reference TRBV5-1 and TRBJ1-2 proteins fill in what lies around the CDR3, so the full variable domain reads KAGVTQTPRYLIKTRGQQVTLSCSPISGHRSVSWYQQTPGQGLQFLFEYFSETQRNKGNFPGRFSGRQFSNSRSEMNVSTLELGDSALYLCASSLEITSWGKDGYTFGSGTRLTVV.